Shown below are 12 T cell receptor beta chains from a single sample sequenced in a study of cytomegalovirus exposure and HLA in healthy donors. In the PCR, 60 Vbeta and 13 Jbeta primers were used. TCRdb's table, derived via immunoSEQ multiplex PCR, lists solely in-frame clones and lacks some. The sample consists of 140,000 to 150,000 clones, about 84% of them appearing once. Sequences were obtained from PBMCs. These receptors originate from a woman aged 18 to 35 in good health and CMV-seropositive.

Written as DNA, the CDR3 is TGTGCCAGCAGTTACCAAGGTGATAGCGGGGGGGCCTACGAGCAGTACTTC. This encodes CASSYQGDSGGAYEQYF. V usage is TRBV6-8 and J usage is TRBJ2-7; TRBD2 matches 11 bases. V trimming: 2 bases; J trimming: 2 bases; junction bases outside the gene matches: 8. The germline V gene has CDR1 MNHGY and CDR2 SAAAGT. The CDR3 loop spans 17 amino acids.

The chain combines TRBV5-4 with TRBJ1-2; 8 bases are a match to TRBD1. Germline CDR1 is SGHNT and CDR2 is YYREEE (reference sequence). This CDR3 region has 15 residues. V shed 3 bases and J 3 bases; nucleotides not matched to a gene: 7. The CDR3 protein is CASSSIQGVDYGYTF. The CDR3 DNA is TGTGCCAGCAGCTCTATACAGGGGGTGGACTATGGCTACACCTTC.

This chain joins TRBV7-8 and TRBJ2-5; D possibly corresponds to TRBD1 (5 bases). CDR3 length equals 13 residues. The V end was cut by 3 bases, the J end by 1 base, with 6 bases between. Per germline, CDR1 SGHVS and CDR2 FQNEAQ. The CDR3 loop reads CASSLGPQETQYF. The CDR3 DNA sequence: TGTGCCAGCAGCTTGGGGCCCCAAGAGACCCAGTACTTC. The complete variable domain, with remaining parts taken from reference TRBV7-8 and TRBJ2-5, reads GAGVSQSPRYKVAKRGQDVALRCDPISGHVSLFWYQQALGQGPEFLTYFQNEAQLDKSGLPSDRFFAERPEGSVSTLKIQRTQQEDSAVYLCASSLGPQETQYFGPGTRLLVL.

The CDR3 bases are TGTGCCACCAGCAGATCCCCCGAGGGATCACCCCTCCACTTT. This encodes CATSRSPEGSPLHF. J is TRBJ1-6 and V is TRBV15; no clear D. CDR1 is LNHNV, CDR2 YYDKDF, per germline (reference sequence). The CDR3 sequence is 14 residues long. The ends were cut back, 2 bases at V and 10 bases at J, with 12 bases in the middle.

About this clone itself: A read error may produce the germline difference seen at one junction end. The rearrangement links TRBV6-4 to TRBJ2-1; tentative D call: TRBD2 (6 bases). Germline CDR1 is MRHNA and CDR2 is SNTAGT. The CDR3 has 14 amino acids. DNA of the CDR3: TGTGCCAGCAGTCGCCGGGACTCCTCCAATGAGCAGTTCTTC. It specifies CASSRRDSSNEQFF.

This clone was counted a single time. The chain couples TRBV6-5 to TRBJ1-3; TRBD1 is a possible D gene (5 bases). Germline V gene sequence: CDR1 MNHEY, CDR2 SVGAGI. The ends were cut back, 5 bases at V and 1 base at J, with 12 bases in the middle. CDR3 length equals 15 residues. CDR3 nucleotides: TGTGCCAGCAGTGGGGCAGGGCTATCTGGAAACACCATATATTTT. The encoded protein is CASSGAGLSGNTIYF.

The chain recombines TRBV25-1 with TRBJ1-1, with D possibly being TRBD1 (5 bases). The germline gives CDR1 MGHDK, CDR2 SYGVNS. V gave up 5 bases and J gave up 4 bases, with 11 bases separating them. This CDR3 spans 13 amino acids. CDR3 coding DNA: TGTGCCAGCAGTCAGGGTAAGGGCACTGAAGCTTTCTTT. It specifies CASSQGKGTEAFF. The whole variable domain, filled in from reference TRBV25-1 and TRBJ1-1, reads EADIYQTPRYLVIGTGKKITLECSQTMGHDKMYWYQQDPGMELHLIHYSYGVNSTEKGDLSSESTVSRIRTEHFPLTLESARPSHTSQYLCASSQGKGTEAFFGQGTRLTVV.

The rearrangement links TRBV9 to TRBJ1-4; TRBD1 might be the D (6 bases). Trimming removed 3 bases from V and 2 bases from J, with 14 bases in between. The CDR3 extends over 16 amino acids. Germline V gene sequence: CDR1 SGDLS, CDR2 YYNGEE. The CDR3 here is CASSARPGATNEKLFF. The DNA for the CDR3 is TGTGCCAGCAGCGCCCGTCCAGGGGCCACTAATGAAAAACTGTTTTTT.

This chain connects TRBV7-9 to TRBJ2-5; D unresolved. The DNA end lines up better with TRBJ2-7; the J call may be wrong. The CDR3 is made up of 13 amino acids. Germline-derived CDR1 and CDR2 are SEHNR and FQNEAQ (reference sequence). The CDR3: CASSLVGGYEQYF. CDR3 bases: TGTGCCAGCAGCTTAGTAGGCGGTTACGAGCAGTACTTC.

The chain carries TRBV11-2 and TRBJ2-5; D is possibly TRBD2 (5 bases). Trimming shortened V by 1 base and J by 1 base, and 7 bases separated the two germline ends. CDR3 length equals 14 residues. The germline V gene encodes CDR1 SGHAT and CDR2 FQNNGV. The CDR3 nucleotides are TGTGCCAGCAGCTTAGTTGGAGGCCAAGAGACCCAGTACTTC. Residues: CASSLVGGQETQYF.

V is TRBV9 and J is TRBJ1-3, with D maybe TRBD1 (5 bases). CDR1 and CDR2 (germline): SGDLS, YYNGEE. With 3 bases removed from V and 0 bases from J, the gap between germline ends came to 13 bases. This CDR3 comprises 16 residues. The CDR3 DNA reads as TGTGCCAGCAGCGGGGGGGGAAAAGGCTCTGGAAACACCATATATTTT. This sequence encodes CASSGGGKGSGNTIYF. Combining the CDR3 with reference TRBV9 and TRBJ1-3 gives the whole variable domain DSGVTQTPKHLITATGQRVTLRCSPRSGDLSVYWYQQSLDQGLQFLIQYYNGEERAKGNILERFSAQQFPDLHSELNLSSLELGDSALYFCASSGGGKGSGNTIYFGEGSWLTVV.

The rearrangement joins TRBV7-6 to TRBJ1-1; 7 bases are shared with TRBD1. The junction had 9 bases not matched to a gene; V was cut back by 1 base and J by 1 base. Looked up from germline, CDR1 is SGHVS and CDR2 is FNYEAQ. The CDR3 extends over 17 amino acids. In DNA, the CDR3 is TGTGCCAGCAGCTTAGAGGACAGGCAAACTTGGAACACTGAAGCTTTCTTT. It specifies CASSLEDRQTWNTEAFF.